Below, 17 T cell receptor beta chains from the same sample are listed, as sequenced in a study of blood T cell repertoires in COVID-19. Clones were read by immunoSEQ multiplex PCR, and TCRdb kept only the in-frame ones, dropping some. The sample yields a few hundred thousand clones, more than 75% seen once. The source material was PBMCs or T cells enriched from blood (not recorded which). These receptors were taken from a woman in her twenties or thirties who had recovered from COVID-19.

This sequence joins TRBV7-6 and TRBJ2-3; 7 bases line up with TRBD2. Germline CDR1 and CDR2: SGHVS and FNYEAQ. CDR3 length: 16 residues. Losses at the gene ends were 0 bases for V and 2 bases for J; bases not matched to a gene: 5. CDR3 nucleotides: TGTGCCAGCAGCTTAGCGGGCGGGGGACCCACAGATACGCAGTATTTT. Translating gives CASSLAGGGPTDTQYF. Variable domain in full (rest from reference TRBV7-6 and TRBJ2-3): GAGVSQSPRYKVTKRGQDVALRCDPISGHVSLYWYRQALGQGPEFLTYFNYEAQQDKSGLPNDRFSAERPEGSISTLTIQRTEQRDSAMYRCASSLAGGGPTDTQYFGPGTRLTVL.

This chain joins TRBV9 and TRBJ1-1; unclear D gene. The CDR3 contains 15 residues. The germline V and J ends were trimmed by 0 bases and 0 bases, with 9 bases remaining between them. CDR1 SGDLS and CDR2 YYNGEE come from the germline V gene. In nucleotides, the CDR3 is TGTGCCAGCAGCGTAGCTACAGTTATGAACACTGAAGCTTTCTTT. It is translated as CASSVATVMNTEAFF.

CDR3 loop: CASSQVLPGQGPAYEQYF. The CDR3 DNA reads as TGTGCCAGCAGCCAAGTTCTCCCGGGGCAGGGGCCGGCCTACGAGCAGTACTTC. The J gene is TRBJ2-7, the V gene TRBV4-2, with D possibly matching TRBD1 (6 bases). The CDR3 covers 18 residues. Trimming shortened V by 1 base and J by 2 bases, and 21 bases separated the two germline ends. The germline V gene has CDR1 LGHNA and CDR2 YNFKEQ.

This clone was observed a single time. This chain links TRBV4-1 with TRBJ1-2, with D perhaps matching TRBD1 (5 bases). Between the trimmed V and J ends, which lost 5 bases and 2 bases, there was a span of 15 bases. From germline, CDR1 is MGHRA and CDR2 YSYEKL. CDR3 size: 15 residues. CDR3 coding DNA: TGCGCCAGCAGCTCAACGGGGGTTCGAAACTATGGCTACACCTTC. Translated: CASSSTGVRNYGYTF.

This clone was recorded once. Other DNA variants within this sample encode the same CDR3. For the CDR3, the DNA is TGTGCCAGTAGTCCTCACAGGGAGAACACTGAAGCTTTCTTT. Its translation: CASSPHRENTEAFF. This rearrangement joins TRBV19 to TRBJ1-1; D might be TRBD1 (6 bases). The CDR3 is 14 residues long. In germline, CDR1 is LNHDA, CDR2 SQIVND (reference sequence). V gave up 5 bases and J gave up 1 base, with 11 bases separating them.

CDR3 residues: CATSSRTGWDTGELFF. CDR3 DNA sequence: TGTGCCACCAGCAGCCGGACAGGGTGGGACACCGGGGAGCTGTTTTTT. This chain links TRBV15 with TRBJ2-2; the match to TRBD1 covers 8 bases. V lost 3 bases to trimming and J lost 3 bases; unmatched junction nucleotides: 6. Per germline, CDR1 LNHNV and CDR2 YYDKDF (reference sequence). The CDR3 is 16 amino acids.

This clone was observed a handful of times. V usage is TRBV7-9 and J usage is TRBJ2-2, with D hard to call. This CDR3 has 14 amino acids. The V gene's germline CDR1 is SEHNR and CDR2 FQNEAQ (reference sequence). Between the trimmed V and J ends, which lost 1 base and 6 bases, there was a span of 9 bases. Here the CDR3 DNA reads TGTGCCAGCAGCTTAGTTCTGACACCCGGGGAGCTGTTTTTT. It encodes CASSLVLTPGELFF. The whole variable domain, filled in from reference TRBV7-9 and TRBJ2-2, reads DTGVSQNPRHKITKRGQNVTFRCDPISEHNRLYWYRQTLGQGPEFLTYFQNEAQLEKSRLLSDRFSAERPKGSFSTLEIQRTEQGDSAMYLCASSLVLTPGELFFGEGSRLTVL.

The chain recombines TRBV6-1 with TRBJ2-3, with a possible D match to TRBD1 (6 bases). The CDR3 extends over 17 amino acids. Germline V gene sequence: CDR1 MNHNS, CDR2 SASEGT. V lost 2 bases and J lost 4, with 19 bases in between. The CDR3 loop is CASSERPPGRGADTQYF. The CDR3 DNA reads TGTGCCAGCAGTGAACGGCCACCGGGCAGGGGCGCAGATACGCAGTATTTT.

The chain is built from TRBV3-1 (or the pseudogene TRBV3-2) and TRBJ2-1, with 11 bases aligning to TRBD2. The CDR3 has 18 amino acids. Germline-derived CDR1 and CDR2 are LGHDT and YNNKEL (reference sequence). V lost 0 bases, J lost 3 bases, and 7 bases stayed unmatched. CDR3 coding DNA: TGTGCCAGCAGCCAAGAAGTGACTAGCGGGGCCTTCTACAATGAGCAGTTCTTC. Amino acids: CASSQEVTSGAFYNEQFF.

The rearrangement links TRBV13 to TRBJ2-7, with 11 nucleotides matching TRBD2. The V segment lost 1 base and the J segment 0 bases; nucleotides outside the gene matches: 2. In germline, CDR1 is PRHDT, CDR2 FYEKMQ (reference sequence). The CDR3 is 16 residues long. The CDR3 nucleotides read TGTGCCAGCAGCTTAGTCGGACTAGCGGGCTCCTACGAGCAGTACTTC. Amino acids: CASSLVGLAGSYEQYF.

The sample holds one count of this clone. CDR3 loop: CASSKGGRPGEKLFF. The CDR3 nucleotides read TGTGCCAGCAGCAAAGGGGGGCGCCCTGGGGAAAAACTGTTTTTT. The V call is TRBV21-1, the J call TRBJ1-4; the listed D gene, TRBD1, was not tested against the DNA. TRBV21-1 is deemed a pseudogene. The CDR3 is 15 amino acids.

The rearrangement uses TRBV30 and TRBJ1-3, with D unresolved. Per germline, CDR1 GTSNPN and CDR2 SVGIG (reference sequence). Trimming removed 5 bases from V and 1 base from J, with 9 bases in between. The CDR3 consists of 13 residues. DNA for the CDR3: TGTGCCTGGGAGAGGGCATCTGGAAACACCATATATTTT. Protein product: CAWERASGNTIYF.

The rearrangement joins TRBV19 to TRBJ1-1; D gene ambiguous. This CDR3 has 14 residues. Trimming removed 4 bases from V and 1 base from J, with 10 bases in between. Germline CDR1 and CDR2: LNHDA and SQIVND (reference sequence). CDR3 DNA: TGTGCCAGTAGTACCTACGCGGGGAACACTGAAGCTTTCTTT. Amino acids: CASSTYAGNTEAFF.

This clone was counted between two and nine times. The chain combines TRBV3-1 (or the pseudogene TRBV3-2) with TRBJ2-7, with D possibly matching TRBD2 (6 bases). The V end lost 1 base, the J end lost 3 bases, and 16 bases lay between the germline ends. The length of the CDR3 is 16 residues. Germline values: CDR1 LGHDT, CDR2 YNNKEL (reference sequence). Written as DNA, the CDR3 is TGTGCCAGCAGCCAAGGATTCTCTAGCGCCGGCTACGAGCAGTACTTC. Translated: CASSQGFSSAGYEQYF.

The CDR3 DNA reads TGTGCCAGCAGCTTAGGAGTAGGGGTTCGGGAGCTGTTTTTT. This translates into CASSLGVGVRELFF. The V gene is TRBV5-6, the J gene TRBJ2-2; D possibly corresponds to TRBD1 (5 bases). Between the trimmed V and J ends, which lost 2 bases and 9 bases, there was a span of 14 bases. The CDR3 spans 14 residues. Germline lookup yields CDR1 SGHDT and CDR2 YYEEEE.

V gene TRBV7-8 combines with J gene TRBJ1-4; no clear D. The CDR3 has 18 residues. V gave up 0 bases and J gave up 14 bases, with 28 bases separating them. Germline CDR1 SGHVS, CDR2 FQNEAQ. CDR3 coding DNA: TGTGCCAGCAGCTTAGCGTCCCAGGCCATAATGAAAAACTTGGTGCTGTTTTTT. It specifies CASSLASQAIMKNLVLFF.

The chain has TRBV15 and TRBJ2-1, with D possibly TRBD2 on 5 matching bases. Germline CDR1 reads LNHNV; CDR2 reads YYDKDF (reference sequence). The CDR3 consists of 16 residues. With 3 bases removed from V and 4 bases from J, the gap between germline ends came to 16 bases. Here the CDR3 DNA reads TGTGCCACCAGCAGGGATGGACTGATAGGGTACAATGAGCAGTTCTTC. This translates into CATSRDGLIGYNEQFF.